The rows below give T cell receptor beta chains drawn from one sample of a study of blood T cell repertoires in COVID-19. The protocol was immunoSEQ multiplex PCR, while the TCRdb copy is restricted to in-frame clones and leaves out a portion. The sample yields 200,000 to 250,000 clones, roughly 87% seen once. Sequencing was carried out using peripheral blood. These receptors came from a man aged 40-55 years with active or convalescent COVID-19. The CDR3 runs from the conserved cysteine through the conserved F or W. The D gene is left open where the match is weak. The size entry is marked missing in some rows and otherwise reads once, few, many or a size class.

v_call	d_call	j_call	clone_size	cdr3_nt	cdr3_aa
TRBV9	NA	TRBJ1-3	NA	TGTGCCAGCAGCCCTCGATGGGAGGGAAACACCATATATTTT	CASSPRWEGNTIYF
TRBV18	NA	TRBJ1-4	NA	TGTGCCAGCTCACTCACCCTGGCGGCCGCTAATGAAAAACTGTTTTTT	CASSLTLAAANEKLFF
TRBV27	TRBD1	TRBJ1-1	NA	TGTGCCAGCAGGGTCACAGGGGTCAACACTGAAGCTTTCTTT	CASRVTGVNTEAFF
TRBV6-5	TRBD1	TRBJ1-5	NA	TGTGCCAGCAGTTTAGGACAGGGAAGGGGTCAGCCCCAGCATTTT	CASSLGQGRGQPQHF
TRBV11-2	TRBD2	TRBJ2-1	NA	TGTGCCAGCAGCCCGCGACTAGCGGGAAATGAGCAGTTCTTC	CASSPRLAGNEQFF
TRBV7-3	NA	TRBJ1-1	NA	TGTGCCAGCAGCTTAATTGAGGACACTGAAGCTTTCTTT	CASSLIEDTEAFF
TRBV29-1	NA	TRBJ2-2	NA	TGCAGCGTTGATGGAGCCGGGGAGCTGTTTTTT	CSVDGAGELFF
TRBV19	NA	TRBJ1-5	NA	TGTGCCAGTACTACAGACAGATATAGCAATCAGCCCCAGCATTTT	CASTTDRYSNQPQHF
TRBV5-6	TRBD1	TRBJ1-5	few	TGTGCCAGCAGTAATGGACAGGGACAAAATCAGCCCCAGCATTTT	CASSNGQGQNQPQHF
TRBV5-4	NA	TRBJ2-2	NA	TGTGCCAGCAGCTTGATGGCGGGTCGGGGGGAGCTGTTTTTT	CASSLMAGRGELFF
TRBV4-1	NA	TRBJ2-1	NA	TGCGCCAGCAGCCTGAGCCCAGGAACGATCTCCTACAATGAGCAGTTCTTC	CASSLSPGTISYNEQFF
TRBV30	NA	TRBJ1-6	NA	TGTGCCTGGACCCCTACAGGGTGGAATTCACCCCTCCACTTT	CAWTPTGWNSPLHF
TRBV5-1	NA	TRBJ1-5	NA	TGCGCCAGCAGCCTGGACGGTGGTCAGCCCCAGCATTTT	CASSLDGGQPQHF
TRBV14	NA	TRBJ1-6	NA	TGTGCCAGCAGCCAGCGGCGGGGTAATTCACCCCTCCACTTT	CASSQRRGNSPLHF
TRBV9	TRBD2	TRBJ2-3	NA	TGTGCCAGCAGCGAGATGTTACCACCTAGCGGGGGGGTCACAGATACGCAGTATTTT	CASSEMLPPSGGVTDTQYF
TRBV5-1	NA	TRBJ1-2	NA	TGCGCCAGCAGCTTGGACAGTTACTATGGCTACACCTTC	CASSLDSYYGYTF